The rows below give T cell receptor beta chains drawn from one sample of a study of identical twins. From the 5' RACE reads, TCRdb called clonotypes with MiXCR, one entry per CDR3 protein. The table lists approximately 500,000 distinct CDR3 sequences, approximately 25% of them singletons. These data also formed part of another study, on T cells expressing NK-cell markers.

Material for sequencing was CD4+ T cells sorted from blood. Receptor source: a young woman in good health. Both conserved end residues are part of each CDR3. The D gene is left open where the match is weak. Where a row states a size, it is once, few, many or the class of an expanded clone; other rows omit it.

>.|TRBJ1-1|TRBV29-1|.
TGCAGCGTTGATACAGGGCGAGGAACTGAAGCTTTCTTT
CSVDTGRGTEAFF
>few|TRBJ1-5|TRBV7-2|.
TGTGCCAGCAGCTTAGTTGTCGGTCAGCCCCAGCATTTT
CASSLVVGQPQHF
>few|TRBJ2-3|TRBV9|TRBD2
TGTGCCAGCAGCGTAGGACGGGCTAGCGGGAGCGCAGATACGCAGTATTTT
CASSVGRASGSADTQYF
>.|TRBJ1-1|TRBV2|.
TGTGCCAGCAGTGAAGCCCCGGGTCACGAGACTGAAGCTTTCTTT
CASSEAPGHETEAFF
>few|TRBJ2-2|TRBV12-5|TRBD1
TGTGCTAGTGGTTTACGACAGGGGGACACCGGGGAGCTGTTTTTT
CASGLRQGDTGELFF
>.|TRBJ2-3|TRBV14|TRBD2
TGTGCCAGCAGCCGACCGGGACTAGCGGGGGGGCAGCCGCAGTATTTT
CASSRPGLAGGQPQYF
>.|TRBJ2-2|TRBV6-1|.
TGTGCCAGCGACACTGGGAGGTGGGGCGGGGAGCTGTTTTTT
CASDTGRWGGELFF
>.|TRBJ2-5|TRBV29-1|.
TGCAGCGTTGAAAGGTACAGAGGGGAGACCCAGTACTTC
CSVERYRGETQYF
>.|TRBJ2-5|TRBV20-1|.
TGCAGTGGGCTTAGCGACCAAGAGACCCAGTACTTC
CSGLSDQETQYF
>few|TRBJ2-1|TRBV7-8|TRBD2
TGTGCCAGCAGCCGGGGACTAGCGGGTCTGGCGGTCGGGAACAATGAGCAGTTCTTC
CASSRGLAGLAVGNNEQFF
>few|TRBJ2-7|TRBV29-1|.
TGCAGCGGGGGCCCTCCCGTCGGCGAGCAGTACTTC
CSGGPPVGEQYF